The 13 T cell receptor beta chains in this list originate from one sample, sequenced in a study of cytomegalovirus exposure and HLA in healthy donors. The PCR made use of 60 Vbeta and 13 Jbeta primers. Profiling relied on immunoSEQ multiplex PCR, and the TCRdb table lists in-frame clones only, not all of them. The sample shows 100,000 to 150,000 clones, about 78% of them seen only once. The sample taken for sequencing was PBMCs. Every receptor here comes from a female donor in good health and CMV-seronegative.

The chain couples TRBV7-2 to TRBJ2-3; weak D call: TRBD2 (6 bases). The V end lost 1 base, the J end lost 2 bases, and 19 bases lay between the germline ends. The CDR3 totals 18 residues. Germline V gene sequence: CDR1 SGHTA, CDR2 FQGNSA. The CDR3 here is CASSLDPLPAGDTDTQYF. The CDR3 nucleotides read TGTGCCAGCAGCTTAGACCCCTTACCAGCGGGTGACACAGATACGCAGTATTTT.

J is TRBJ1-5 and V is TRBV23-1, with a possible D match to TRBD1 (6 bases). TRBV23-1 falls under the ORF class, with uncertain function. CDR3 length: 18 residues. With 3 bases removed from V and 0 bases from J, the gap between germline ends came to 18 bases. CDR3 residues: CASSHLSQGTYSNQPQHF. CDR3 sequence (DNA): TGCGCCAGCAGTCACCTCTCCCAGGGGACGTATAGCAATCAGCCCCAGCATTTT.

The chain is built from TRBV6-6 and TRBJ2-7, with D possibly being TRBD1 (5 bases). Germline values: CDR1 MNHNY, CDR2 SVGAGI (reference sequence). The CDR3 is 15 amino acids. Trimming stripped 8 bases from V and 2 bases from J, with 19 bases between. The CDR3 DNA follows: TGTGCCAGCGCCTCCGGGCAGGGAACCACCTACGAGCAGTACTTC. Amino acid sequence: CASASGQGTTYEQYF.

In its sample, this clone was seen a few times. The J gene is TRBJ1-4, the V gene TRBV27, with D maybe TRBD1 (6 bases). The V gene's germline CDR1 is MNHEY and CDR2 SMNVEV (reference sequence). The CDR3 sequence is 14 residues long. Trimming left V 3 bases short and J 8 bases short, with 13 bases between. The CDR3 here is CASSFTGRKEKLFF. In nucleotides, the CDR3 is TGTGCCAGCAGTTTTACAGGGAGAAAGGAAAAACTGTTTTTT. Full variable domain (missing parts from reference TRBV27 and TRBJ1-4): EAQVTQNPRYLITVTGKKLTVTCSQNMNHEYMSWYRQDPGLGLRQIYYSMNVEVTDKGDVPEGYKVSRKEKRNFPLILESPSPNQTSLYFCASSFTGRKEKLFFGSGTQLSVL.

The J gene is TRBJ2-7, the V gene TRBV5-4, with 8 bases lining up with TRBD2. The length of the CDR3 is 16 residues. Losses at the gene ends were 4 bases for V and 1 base for J; bases not matched to a gene: 10. CDR1 and CDR2 (germline): SGHNT, YYREEE (reference sequence). This chain's CDR3 is CASSPGEKRESYEQYF. CDR3 nucleotides: TGTGCCAGCAGCCCGGGGGAAAAGCGGGAGTCCTACGAGCAGTACTTC.

Here the CDR3 DNA reads TGTGCCAGCTCACCAAGGACTAGAGACAATGAGCAGTTCTTC. Translation: CASSPRTRDNEQFF. The chain carries TRBV18 and TRBJ2-1; TRBD2 aligns across 7 bases. The CDR3 consists of 14 residues. CDR1 is KGHSH, CDR2 LQKENI, per germline. Germline trimming cut 2 bases from V and 5 bases from J; bases unmatched to any gene: 3.

The chain combines TRBV28 with TRBJ2-3; 8 bases match TRBD1. CDR3 length equals 14 residues. J lost 6 bases, V lost 6 bases, and 8 bases had no gene match. The germline gives CDR1 MDHEN, CDR2 SYDVKM. The DNA of the CDR3 is TGTGCCAGCAGCCCGACAGGGGACGGGGATACGCAGTATTTT. Amino acids: CASSPTGDGDTQYF.

J is TRBJ2-1 and V is TRBV9; maybe TRBD2 (7 bases). Germline values: CDR1 SGDLS, CDR2 YYNGEE. Trimming removed 5 bases from V and 8 bases from J, with 17 bases in between. CDR3 length: 14 amino acids. The CDR3 DNA reads as TGTGCCAGCAGGGGGGCGGGAGAAAGCGATGAGCAGTTCTTC. This encodes CASRGAGESDEQFF.

Note on this clone: One end of the junction varies from germline; a read error may be responsible. The V and J genes are TRBV28 and TRBJ1-3; no definite D call. The V gene's germline CDR1 is MDHEN and CDR2 SYDVKM. The CDR3 consists of 12 residues. The CDR3 DNA reads TGTGCCAGCAGTTCCGGCCGGGGAATGGGGAATTTT. Encoded protein: CASSSGRGMGNF.

The chain combines TRBV7-3 with TRBJ2-1; 14 bases are a match to TRBD2. V lost 4 bases to trimming and J lost 9 bases; unmatched junction nucleotides: 14. The CDR3 length is 18 residues. Germline CDR1 is SGHTA and CDR2 is FQGTGA. CDR3 nucleotides: TGTGCCAGCAGCTGGGGACTAGCGGGGGTACCGGGCGGCAGTGAGCAGTTCTTC. It is translated as CASSWGLAGVPGGSEQFF. Full variable domain (rest looked up from reference TRBV7-3 and TRBJ2-1): GAGVSQTPSNKVTEKGKYVELRCDPISGHTALYWYRQSLGQGPEFLIYFQGTGAADDSGLPNDRFFAVRPEGSVSTLKIQRTERGDSAVYLCASSWGLAGVPGGSEQFFGPGTRLTVL.

V is TRBV5-4 and J is TRBJ1-5, with 7 bases matching TRBD1. Germline V gene data show CDR1 as SGHNT and CDR2 as YYREEE (reference sequence). The CDR3 loop spans 14 amino acids. Germline trimming cut 4 bases from V and 5 bases from J; bases unmatched to any gene: 6. The CDR3 reads CASSRTGEDQPQHF. In DNA, the CDR3 is TGTGCCAGCAGCCGCACAGGGGAGGATCAGCCCCAGCATTTT.

The genes are TRBV15 and TRBJ2-7; D perhaps matches TRBD1 (6 bases). The CDR3 extends over 13 amino acids. V was clipped by 3 bases and J by 0 bases, with 6 bases between them. Per the germline V gene, CDR1 is LNHNV and CDR2 is YYDKDF (reference sequence). As DNA, the CDR3 is TGTGCCACCAGCAGGGACAGCTCCTACGAGCAGTACTTC. Translation gives CATSRDSSYEQYF.

The genes are TRBV7-6 and TRBJ2-7; tentatively, D is TRBD2 (6 bases). The CDR3 totals 15 residues. Germline loops: CDR1 SGHVS, CDR2 FNYEAQ. V shed 7 bases and J shed 2 bases, with 18 bases lying between them. This CDR3 reads CASTQGGGGAYEQYF. The CDR3 DNA reads TGTGCCAGCACCCAGGGTGGGGGAGGTGCCTACGAGCAGTACTTC.